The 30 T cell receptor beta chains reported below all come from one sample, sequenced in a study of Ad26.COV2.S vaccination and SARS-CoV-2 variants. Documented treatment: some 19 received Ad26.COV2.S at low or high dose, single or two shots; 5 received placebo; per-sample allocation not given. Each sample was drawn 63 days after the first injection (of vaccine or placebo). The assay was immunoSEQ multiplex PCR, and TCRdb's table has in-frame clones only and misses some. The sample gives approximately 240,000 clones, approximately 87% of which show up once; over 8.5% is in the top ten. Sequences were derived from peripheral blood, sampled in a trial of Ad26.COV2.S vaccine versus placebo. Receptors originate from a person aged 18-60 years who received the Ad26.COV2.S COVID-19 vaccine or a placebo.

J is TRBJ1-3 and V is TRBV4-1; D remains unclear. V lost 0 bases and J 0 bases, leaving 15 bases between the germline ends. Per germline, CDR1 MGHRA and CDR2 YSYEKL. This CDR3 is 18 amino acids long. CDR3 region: CASSQDSVDTSSGNTIYF. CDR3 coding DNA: TGCGCCAGCAGCCAAGATAGCGTAGACACCTCCTCTGGAAACACCATATATTTT.

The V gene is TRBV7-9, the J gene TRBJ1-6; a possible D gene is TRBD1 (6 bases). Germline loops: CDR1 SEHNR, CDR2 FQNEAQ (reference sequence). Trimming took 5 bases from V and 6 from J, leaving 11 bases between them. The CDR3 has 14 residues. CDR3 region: CASSPQGLNSPLHF. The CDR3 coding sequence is TGTGCCAGCAGCCCACAGGGTCTTAATTCACCCCTCCACTTT. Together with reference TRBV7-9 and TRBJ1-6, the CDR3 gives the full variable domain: DTGVSQNPRHKITKRGQNVTFRCDPISEHNRLYWYRQTLGQGPEFLTYFQNEAQLEKSRLLSDRFSAERPKGSFSTLEIQRTEQGDSAMYLCASSPQGLNSPLHFGNGTRLTVT.

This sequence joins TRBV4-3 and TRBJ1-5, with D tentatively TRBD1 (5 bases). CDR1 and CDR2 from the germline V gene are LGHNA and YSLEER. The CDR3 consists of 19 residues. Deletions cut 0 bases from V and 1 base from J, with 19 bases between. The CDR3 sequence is CASSQEWPWGTASNQPQHF. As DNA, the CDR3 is TGCGCCAGCAGCCAAGAGTGGCCCTGGGGGACCGCGAGCAATCAGCCCCAGCATTTT.

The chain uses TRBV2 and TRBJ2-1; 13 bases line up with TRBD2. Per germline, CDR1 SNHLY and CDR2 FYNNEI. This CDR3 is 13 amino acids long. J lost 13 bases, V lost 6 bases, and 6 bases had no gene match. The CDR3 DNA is TGTGCCAGCAGGGGAGGGACTAGCGGGGCTCAGTTCTTC. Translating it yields CASRGGTSGAQFF. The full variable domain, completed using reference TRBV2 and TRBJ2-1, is EPEVTQTPSHQVTQMGQEVILRCVPISNHLYFYWYRQILGQKVEFLVSFYNNEISEKSEIFDDQFSVERPDGSNFTLKIRSTKLEDSAMYFCASRGGTSGAQFFGPGTRLTVL.

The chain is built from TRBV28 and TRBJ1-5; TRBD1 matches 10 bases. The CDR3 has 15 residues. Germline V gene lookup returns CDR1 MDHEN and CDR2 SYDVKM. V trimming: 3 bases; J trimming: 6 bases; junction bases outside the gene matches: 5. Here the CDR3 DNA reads TGTGCCAGCAGTTTGACAGGGGGCGTCGGTCAGCCCCAGCATTTT. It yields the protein CASSLTGGVGQPQHF.

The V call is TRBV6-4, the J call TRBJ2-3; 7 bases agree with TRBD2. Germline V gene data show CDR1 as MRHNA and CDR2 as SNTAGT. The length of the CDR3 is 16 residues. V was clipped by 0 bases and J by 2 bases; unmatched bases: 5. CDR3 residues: CASSDSPGGPTDTQYF. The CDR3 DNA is TGTGCCAGCAGTGACTCTCCGGGGGGTCCCACAGATACGCAGTATTTT.

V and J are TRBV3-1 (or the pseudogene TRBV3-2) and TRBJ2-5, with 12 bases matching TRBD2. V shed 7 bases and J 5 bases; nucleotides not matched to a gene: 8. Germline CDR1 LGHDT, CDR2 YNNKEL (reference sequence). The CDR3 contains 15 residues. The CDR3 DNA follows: TGTGCCAGCATCCCGGCTAGCGGGAGGGGGGAGACCCAGTACTTC. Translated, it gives CASIPASGRGETQYF.

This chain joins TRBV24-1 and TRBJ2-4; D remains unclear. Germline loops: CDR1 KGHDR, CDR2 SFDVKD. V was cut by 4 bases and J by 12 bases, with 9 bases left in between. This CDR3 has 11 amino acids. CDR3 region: CATSEKGTQYF. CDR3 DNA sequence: TGTGCCACCAGTGAGAAGGGCACTCAGTACTTC.

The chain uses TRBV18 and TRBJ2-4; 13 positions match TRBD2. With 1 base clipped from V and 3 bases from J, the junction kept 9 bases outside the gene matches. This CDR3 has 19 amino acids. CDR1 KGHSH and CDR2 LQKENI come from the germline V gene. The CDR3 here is CASSPLSTSGRFDKNIQYF. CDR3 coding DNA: TGTGCCAGCTCACCACTTTCGACTAGCGGGAGGTTTGACAAAAACATTCAGTACTTC.

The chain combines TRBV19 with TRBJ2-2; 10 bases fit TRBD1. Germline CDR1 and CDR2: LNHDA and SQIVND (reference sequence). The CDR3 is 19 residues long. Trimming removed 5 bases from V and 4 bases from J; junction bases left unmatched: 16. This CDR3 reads CASSGRTGGSPLGTGELFF. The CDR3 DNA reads TGTGCCAGTAGTGGACGGACAGGGGGAAGTCCCCTTGGCACCGGGGAGCTGTTTTTT.

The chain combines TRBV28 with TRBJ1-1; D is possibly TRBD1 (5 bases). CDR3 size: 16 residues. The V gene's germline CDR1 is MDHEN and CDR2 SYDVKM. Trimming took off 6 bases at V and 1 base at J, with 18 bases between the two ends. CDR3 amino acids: CASSAALGGKNTEAFF. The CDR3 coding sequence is TGTGCCAGCAGCGCCGCCCTTGGGGGGAAGAACACTGAAGCTTTCTTT.

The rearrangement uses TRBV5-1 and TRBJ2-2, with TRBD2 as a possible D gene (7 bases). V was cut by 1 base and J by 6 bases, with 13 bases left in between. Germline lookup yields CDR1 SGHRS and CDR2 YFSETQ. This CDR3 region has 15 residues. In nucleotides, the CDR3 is TGCGCCAGCAGCTTGAAGGGGGGGCAAGCCGGGGAGCTGTTTTTT. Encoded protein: CASSLKGGQAGELFF.

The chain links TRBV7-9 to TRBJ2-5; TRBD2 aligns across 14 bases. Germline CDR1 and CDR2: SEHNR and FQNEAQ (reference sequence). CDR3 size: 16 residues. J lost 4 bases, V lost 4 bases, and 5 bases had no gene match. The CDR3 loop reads CASSWGTSGSGETQYF. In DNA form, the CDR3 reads TGTGCCAGCAGCTGGGGGACTAGCGGGAGCGGAGAGACCCAGTACTTC.

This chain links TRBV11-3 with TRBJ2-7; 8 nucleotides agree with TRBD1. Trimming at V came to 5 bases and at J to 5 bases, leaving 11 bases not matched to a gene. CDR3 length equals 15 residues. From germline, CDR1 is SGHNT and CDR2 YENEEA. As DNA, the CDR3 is TGTGCCAGCAGCCGAGAATCCGGGACAGGCAACGAGCAGTACTTC. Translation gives CASSRESGTGNEQYF.

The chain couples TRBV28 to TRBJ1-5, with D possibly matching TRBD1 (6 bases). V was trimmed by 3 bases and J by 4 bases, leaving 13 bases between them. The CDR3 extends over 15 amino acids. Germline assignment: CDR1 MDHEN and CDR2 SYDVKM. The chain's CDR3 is CASSFGGAVNQPQHF. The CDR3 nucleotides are TGTGCCAGCAGTTTCGGGGGGGCTGTAAATCAGCCCCAGCATTTT. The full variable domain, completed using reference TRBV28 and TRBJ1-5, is DVKVTQSSRYLVKRTGEKVFLECVQDMDHENMFWYRQDPGLGLRLIYFSYDVKMKEKGDIPEGYSVSREKKERFSLILESASTNQTSMYLCASSFGGAVNQPQHFGDGTRLSIL.

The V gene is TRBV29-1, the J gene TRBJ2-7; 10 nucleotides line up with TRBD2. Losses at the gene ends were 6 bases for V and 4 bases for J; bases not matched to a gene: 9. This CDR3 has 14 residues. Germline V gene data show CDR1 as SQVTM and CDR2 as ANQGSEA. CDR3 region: CSVTTSGATYEQYF. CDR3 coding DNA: TGCAGCGTGACTACTAGCGGGGCCACGTACGAGCAGTACTTC.

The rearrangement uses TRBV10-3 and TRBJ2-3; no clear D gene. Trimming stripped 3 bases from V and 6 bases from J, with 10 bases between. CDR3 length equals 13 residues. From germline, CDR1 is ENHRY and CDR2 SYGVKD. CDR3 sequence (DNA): TGTGCCATCAGTGACTTCAAAAGGGATACGCAGTATTTT. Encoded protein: CAISDFKRDTQYF.

CDR3 in DNA: TGTGCCAGCAGCCCACGCGAGCAGTACTTC. Translation: CASSPREQYF. The chain carries TRBV3-1 (or the pseudogene TRBV3-2) and TRBJ2-7; D is uncertain. CDR3 size: 10 residues. The germline V and J ends were trimmed by 4 bases and 6 bases, with 4 bases remaining between them. Germline V gene data show CDR1 as LGHDT and CDR2 as YNNKEL (reference sequence).

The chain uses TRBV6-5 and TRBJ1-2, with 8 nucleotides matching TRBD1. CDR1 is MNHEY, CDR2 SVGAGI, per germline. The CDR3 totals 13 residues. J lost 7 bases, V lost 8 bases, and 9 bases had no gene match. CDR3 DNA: TGTGCCAGCCACGGGGACAGGACTCGTGGCTACACCTTC. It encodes CASHGDRTRGYTF.

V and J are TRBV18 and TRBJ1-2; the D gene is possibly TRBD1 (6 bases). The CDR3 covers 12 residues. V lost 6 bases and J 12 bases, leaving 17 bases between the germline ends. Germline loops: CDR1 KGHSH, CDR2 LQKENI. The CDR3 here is CASSPGGGSNTF. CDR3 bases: TGTGCCAGCTCCCCTGGGGGGGGCAGCAACACCTTC.

CDR3 in amino acids: CASGLLSSYEQYF. In nucleotides, the CDR3 is TGTGCCAGCGGACTCCTCAGCTCCTACGAGCAGTACTTC. The V gene is TRBV28, the J gene TRBJ2-7; D is perhaps TRBD2 (5 bases). Trimming removed 8 bases from V and 0 bases from J, with 11 bases in between. The CDR3 covers 13 residues. Germline V lookup: CDR1 MDHEN, CDR2 SYDVKM.

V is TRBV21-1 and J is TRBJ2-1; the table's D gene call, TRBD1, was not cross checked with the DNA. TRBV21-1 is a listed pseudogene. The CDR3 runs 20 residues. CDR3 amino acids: CASSIGDRGREYPPYNEQFF. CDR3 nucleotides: TGTGCCAGCAGCATAGGTGACAGGGGGCGTGAATATCCCCCTTACAATGAGCAGTTCTTC.

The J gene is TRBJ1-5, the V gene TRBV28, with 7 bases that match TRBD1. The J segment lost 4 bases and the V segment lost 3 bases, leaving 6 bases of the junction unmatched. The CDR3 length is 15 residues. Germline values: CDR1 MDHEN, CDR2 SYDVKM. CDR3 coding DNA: TGTGCCAGCAGTTTGGCCGACAGGGAAAATCAGCCCCAGCATTTT. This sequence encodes CASSLADRENQPQHF. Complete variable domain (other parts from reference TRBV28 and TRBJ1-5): DVKVTQSSRYLVKRTGEKVFLECVQDMDHENMFWYRQDPGLGLRLIYFSYDVKMKEKGDIPEGYSVSREKKERFSLILESASTNQTSMYLCASSLADRENQPQHFGDGTRLSIL.

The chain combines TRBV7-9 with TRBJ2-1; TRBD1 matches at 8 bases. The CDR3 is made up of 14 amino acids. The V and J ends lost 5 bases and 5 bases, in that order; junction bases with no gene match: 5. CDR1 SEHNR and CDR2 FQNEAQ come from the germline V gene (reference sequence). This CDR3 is CASSRTGPNNEQFF. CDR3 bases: TGTGCCAGCAGCCGGACAGGGCCAAACAATGAGCAGTTCTTC.

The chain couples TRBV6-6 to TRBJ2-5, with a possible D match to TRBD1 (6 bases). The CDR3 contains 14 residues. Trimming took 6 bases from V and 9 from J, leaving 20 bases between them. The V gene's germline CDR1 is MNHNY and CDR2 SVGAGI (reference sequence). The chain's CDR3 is CASRFPGQLGAQYF. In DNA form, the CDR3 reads TGTGCCAGCAGGTTCCCCGGACAGCTAGGGGCCCAGTACTTC.

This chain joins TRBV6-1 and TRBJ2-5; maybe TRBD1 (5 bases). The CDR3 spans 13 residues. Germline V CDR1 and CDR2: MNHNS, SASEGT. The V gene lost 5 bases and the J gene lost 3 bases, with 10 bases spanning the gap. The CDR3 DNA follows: TGTGCCAGCAGTAACGGACATAAAGAGACCCAGTACTTC. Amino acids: CASSNGHKETQYF.

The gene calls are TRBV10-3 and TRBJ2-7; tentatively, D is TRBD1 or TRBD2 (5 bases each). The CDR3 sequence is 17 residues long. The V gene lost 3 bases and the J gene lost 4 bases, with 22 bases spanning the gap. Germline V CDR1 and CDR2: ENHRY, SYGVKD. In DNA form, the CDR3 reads TGTGCCATCAGTGACGCCACCCAGGGTTATGGAGGTTACGAGCAGTACTTC. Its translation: CAISDATQGYGGYEQYF.

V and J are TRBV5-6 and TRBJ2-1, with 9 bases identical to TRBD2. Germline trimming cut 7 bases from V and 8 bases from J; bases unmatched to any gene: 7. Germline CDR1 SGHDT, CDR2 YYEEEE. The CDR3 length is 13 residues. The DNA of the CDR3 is TGTGCCAGCCATCCTAGCGGGGTTGATGAGCAGTTCTTC. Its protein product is CASHPSGVDEQFF.

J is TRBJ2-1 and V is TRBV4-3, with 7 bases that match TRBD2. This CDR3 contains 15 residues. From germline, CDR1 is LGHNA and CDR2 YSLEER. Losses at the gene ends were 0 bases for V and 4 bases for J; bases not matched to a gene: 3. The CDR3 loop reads CASSQEGGDYNEQFF. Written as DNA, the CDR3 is TGCGCCAGCAGCCAAGAGGGGGGGGATTACAATGAGCAGTTCTTC.

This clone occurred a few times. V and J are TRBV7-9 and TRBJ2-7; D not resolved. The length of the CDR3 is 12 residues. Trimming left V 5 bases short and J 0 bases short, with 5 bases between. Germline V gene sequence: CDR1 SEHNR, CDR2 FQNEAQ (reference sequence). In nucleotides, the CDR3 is TGTGCCAGCAGCCTACACTCCTACGAGCAGTACTTC. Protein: CASSLHSYEQYF.